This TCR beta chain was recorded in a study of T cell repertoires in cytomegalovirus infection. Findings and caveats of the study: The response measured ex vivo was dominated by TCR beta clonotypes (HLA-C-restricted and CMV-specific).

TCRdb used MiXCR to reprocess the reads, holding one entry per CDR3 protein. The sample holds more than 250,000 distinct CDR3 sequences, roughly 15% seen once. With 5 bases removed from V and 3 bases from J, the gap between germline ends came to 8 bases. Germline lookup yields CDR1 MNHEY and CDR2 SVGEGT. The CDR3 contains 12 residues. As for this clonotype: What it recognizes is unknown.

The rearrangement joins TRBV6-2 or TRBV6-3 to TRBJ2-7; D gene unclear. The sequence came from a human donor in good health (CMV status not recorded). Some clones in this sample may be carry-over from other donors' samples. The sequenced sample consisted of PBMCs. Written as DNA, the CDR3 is TGTGCCAGCAGTGCGTTAATCTACGAGCAGTACTTC. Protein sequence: CASSALIYEQYF.